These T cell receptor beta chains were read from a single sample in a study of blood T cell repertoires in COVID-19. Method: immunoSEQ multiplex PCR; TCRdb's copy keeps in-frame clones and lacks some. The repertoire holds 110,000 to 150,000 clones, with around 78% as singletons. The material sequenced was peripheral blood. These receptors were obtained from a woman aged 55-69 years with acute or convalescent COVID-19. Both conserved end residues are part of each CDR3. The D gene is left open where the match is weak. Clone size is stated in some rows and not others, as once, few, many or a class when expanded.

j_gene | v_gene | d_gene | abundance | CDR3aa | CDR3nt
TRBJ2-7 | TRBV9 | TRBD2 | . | CASSPRPSGGSYEQYF | TGTGCCAGCAGCCCCCGCCCCAGCGGGGGTTCCTACGAGCAGTACTTC
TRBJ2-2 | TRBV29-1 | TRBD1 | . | CSVETGAVNTGELFF | TGCAGCGTTGAAACAGGGGCAGTGAACACCGGGGAGCTGTTTTTT
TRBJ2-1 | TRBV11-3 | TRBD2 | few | CASSLSGRADNEQFF | TGTGCCAGCAGCCTTAGCGGGAGGGCCGACAATGAGCAGTTCTTC
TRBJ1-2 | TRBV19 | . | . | CASRPPEDYGYTF | TGTGCCAGTAGGCCCCCCGAGGACTATGGCTACACCTTC
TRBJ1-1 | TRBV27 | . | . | CASSCRVGTEAFF | TGTGCCAGCAGTTGCAGGGTCGGCACTGAAGCTTTCTTT
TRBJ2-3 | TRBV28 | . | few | CASNLLATDTQYF | TGTGCCAGCAATCTCCTAGCGACAGATACGCAGTATTTT
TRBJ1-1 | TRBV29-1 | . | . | CSISTRGNTEAFF | TGCAGCATTAGTACCAGGGGGAACACTGAAGCTTTCTTT
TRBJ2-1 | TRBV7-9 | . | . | CASSSGWGLADHNEQFF | TGTGCCAGCAGCTCCGGGTGGGGGCTAGCGGATCACAATGAGCAGTTCTTC
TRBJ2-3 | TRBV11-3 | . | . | CASSFSAATDTQYF | TGTGCCAGCAGCTTTTCCGCGGCCACAGATACGCAGTATTTT
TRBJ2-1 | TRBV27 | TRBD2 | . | CASSPPGLVGFKQFF | TGTGCCAGCTCACCCCCGGGACTAGTCGGTTTTAAGCAGTTCTTC
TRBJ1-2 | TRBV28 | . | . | CASRPWTASNYGYTF | TGTGCCAGCAGGCCGTGGACAGCCTCTAACTATGGCTACACCTTC
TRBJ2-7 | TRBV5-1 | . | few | CASSLAQFGITYEQYF | TGCGCCAGCAGCTTGGCCCAGTTCGGGATAACCTACGAGCAGTACTTC
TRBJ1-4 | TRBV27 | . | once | CASSPNRVQNEKLFF | TGTGCCAGCAGTCCCAATCGGGTTCAGAATGAAAAACTGTTTTTT
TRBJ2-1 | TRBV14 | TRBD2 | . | CASSLGTKQQFF | TGTGCCAGCAGCCTCGGGACTAAGCAGCAGTTCTTC
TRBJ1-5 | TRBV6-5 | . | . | CASSYSWSGDQPQHF | TGTGCCAGCAGTTACTCGTGGTCGGGGGATCAGCCCCAGCATTTT
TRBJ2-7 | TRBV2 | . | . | CASRTVFTYEQYF | TGTGCCAGCAGGACAGTCTTTACCTACGAGCAGTACTTC